Listed here are 16 T cell receptor beta chains from one sample, sequenced in a study of neoadjuvant anti-PD-1 for oral cavity cancer. Repertoires were generated with immunoSEQ multiplex PCR, while TCRdb's copy carries only in-frame clones and drops some. The top ten hold 3% to 4% of the sample, which has tens of thousands of clones, around 83% seen once. The sequenced sample was PBMCs, obtained before nivolumab (anti-PD-1) treatment. The receptors come from a person aged 35-80 years with oral cavity squamous cell carcinoma.

This chain links TRBV2 with TRBJ2-5, with D possibly matching TRBD2 (6 bases). In germline, CDR1 is SNHLY, CDR2 FYNNEI. The CDR3 has 14 amino acids. Trimming cost V 8 bases and J 1 base, with 14 bases left between them. CDR3 protein: CASLGGVTQETQYF. The DNA for the CDR3 is TGTGCCAGCTTAGGCGGGGTGACCCAAGAGACCCAGTACTTC.

V and J are TRBV7-3 and TRBJ2-5, with TRBD1 identical over 7 bases. Germline V gene data show CDR1 as SGHTA and CDR2 as FQGTGA. The CDR3 is made up of 15 amino acids. Trimming cost V 5 bases and J 0 bases; bases outside gene matches: 6. CDR3 in amino acids: CASSVGGGNQETQYF. DNA of the CDR3: TGTGCCAGCAGCGTAGGGGGCGGAAACCAAGAGACCCAGTACTTC.

This clone has a single count. The V gene is TRBV7-5, the J gene TRBJ2-7; TRBD1, the D gene given by the table, was not confirmed from the DNA. TRBV7-5 counts as a pseudogene. The CDR3 extends over 19 amino acids. CDR3: CARSLRGDRGQEKSYEQYF. The CDR3, as DNA: TGTGCCAGAAGCTTAAGGGGGGACAGGGGGCAGGAAAAGTCCTACGAGCAGTACTTC.

The chain joins TRBV2 to TRBJ1-1; TRBD1 is a possible D gene (6 bases). Germline-derived CDR1 and CDR2 are SNHLY and FYNNEI. Trimming left V 6 bases short and J 1 base short, with 12 bases between. CDR3 size: 14 residues. The CDR3 DNA reads TGTGCCAGCAGGGCTGGACAGTCGAACACTGAAGCTTTCTTT. Residues: CASRAGQSNTEAFF.

This clone has only a few counts. The rearrangement joins TRBV2 to TRBJ2-2; D gene uncertain. V shed 3 bases and J shed 1 base, with 12 bases lying between them. Germline-derived CDR1 and CDR2 are SNHLY and FYNNEI. The CDR3 has 16 residues. The CDR3 DNA reads TGTGCCAGCAGTGACAAGACATTCCAGAACACCGGGGAGCTGTTTTTT. Translating it yields CASSDKTFQNTGELFF.

This sequence joins TRBV7-9 and TRBJ1-3, with 9 bases identical to TRBD1. V shed 5 bases, J shed 0 bases, and the junction held 8 bases outside the gene matches. The germline V gene has CDR1 SEHNR and CDR2 FQNEAQ (reference sequence). CDR3 length: 17 residues. In DNA, the CDR3 is TGTGCCAGCAGCCCGAGACAGGGGGTGAACTCTGGAAACACCATATATTTT. Translating it yields CASSPRQGVNSGNTIYF.

The chain links TRBV6-6 to TRBJ1-5; D unresolved. Germline values: CDR1 MNHNY, CDR2 SVGAGI (reference sequence). V was cut by 6 bases and J by 5 bases, with 17 bases left in between. This CDR3 contains 15 residues. The CDR3 reads CASSPQWARDQPQHF. The CDR3, as DNA: TGTGCCAGCAGCCCGCAATGGGCCCGTGATCAGCCCCAGCATTTT.

The chain recombines TRBV9 with TRBJ1-1; TRBD1 matches 11 bases. Germline V gene data show CDR1 as SGDLS and CDR2 as YYNGEE. The ends lost 3 bases at V and 5 bases at J; junction bases unmatched: 3. This CDR3 has 14 residues. The CDR3 reads CASSGGQGATEAFF. Here the CDR3 DNA reads TGTGCCAGCAGCGGCGGACAGGGGGCGACTGAAGCTTTCTTT.

The rearrangement uses TRBV5-1 and TRBJ2-5, with 11 bases matching TRBD2. Looked up from germline, CDR1 is SGHRS and CDR2 is YFSETQ. The CDR3 runs to 15 residues. Trimming cost V 4 bases and J 1 base; bases outside gene matches: 3. The CDR3 DNA reads as TGCGCCAGCAGCGGAGGGACTAGCGGCCAAGAGACCCAGTACTTC. Translation: CASSGGTSGQETQYF.

The chain links TRBV11-2 to TRBJ1-1; D is ambiguous. The germline V gene encodes CDR1 SGHAT and CDR2 FQNNGV. This CDR3 is 18 amino acids long. V gave up 5 bases and J gave up 0 bases, with 22 bases separating them. CDR3 DNA sequence: TGTGCCAGCAGCCTATTCGGGGAAGCCGAGTTTCTGAACACTGAAGCTTTCTTT. Its translation is CASSLFGEAEFLNTEAFF. The whole variable domain, filled in from reference TRBV11-2 and TRBJ1-1, reads EAGVAQSPRYKIIEKRQSVAFWCNPISGHATLYWYQQILGQGPKLLIQFQNNGVVDDSQLPKDRFSAERLKGVDSTLKIQPAKLEDSAVYLCASSLFGEAEFLNTEAFFGQGTRLTVV.

The J gene is TRBJ1-2, the V gene TRBV5-1; D possibly corresponds to TRBD1 (6 bases). The V end was cut by 3 bases, the J end by 3 bases, with 18 bases between. In germline, CDR1 is SGHRS, CDR2 YFSETQ. The CDR3 length is 16 residues. This CDR3 reads CASSWGRSGGDYGYTF. In nucleotides, the CDR3 is TGCGCCAGCAGCTGGGGGAGGTCCGGGGGCGACTATGGCTACACCTTC.

This clone came up a few times. This rearrangement joins TRBV27 to TRBJ1-2; 7 bases are shared with TRBD1. The CDR3 runs 12 residues. J gave up 7 bases and V 6 bases, and 5 bases lay outside the gene matches. The germline CDR1 and CDR2 sequences are MNHEY and SMNVEV (reference sequence). This CDR3 is CASRTGPGGYTF. CDR3 DNA: TGTGCCAGCAGGACAGGGCCGGGTGGCTACACCTTC.

This chain links TRBV6-6 with TRBJ2-3; the match to TRBD2 covers 7 bases. V dropped 2 bases and J dropped 9; count of bases not matched to a gene: 11. This CDR3 has 15 amino acids. Germline CDR1 MNHNY, CDR2 SVGAGI (reference sequence). The CDR3 region has the DNA TGTGCCAGCAGTTACCCCCAGAGGAGCGGGGTGACGCAGTATTTT. Translation: CASSYPQRSGVTQYF.

V and J are TRBV11-2 and TRBJ2-3; unclear D gene. Germline V gene data show CDR1 as SGHAT and CDR2 as FQNNGV. The CDR3 has 13 amino acids. Trimming removed 5 bases from V and 4 bases from J, with 10 bases in between. CDR3 DNA sequence: TGTGCCAGCAGCCCGTCCGCGGCAGATACGCAGTATTTT. Amino acid sequence: CASSPSAADTQYF. Filled out from reference TRBV11-2 and TRBJ2-3, the complete variable domain reads EAGVAQSPRYKIIEKRQSVAFWCNPISGHATLYWYQQILGQGPKLLIQFQNNGVVDDSQLPKDRFSAERLKGVDSTLKIQPAKLEDSAVYLCASSPSAADTQYFGPGTRLTVL.

The gene calls are TRBV6-5 and TRBJ1-2; D call uncertain. The CDR3 runs to 12 residues. CDR1 and CDR2 (germline): MNHEY, SVGAGI. V was pared by 5 bases and J by 6 bases, with 10 bases between. The CDR3 protein is CASSEHGDGYTF. The CDR3 DNA sequence: TGTGCCAGCAGTGAGCACGGAGATGGCTACACCTTC.

This sequence joins TRBV19 and TRBJ1-2; possibly TRBD1 for D (5 bases). The CDR3 is 16 residues long. V was cut by 7 bases and J by 2 bases, with 20 bases left in between. Germline V CDR1 and CDR2: LNHDA, SQIVND (reference sequence). CDR3 residues: CASKGEGVLPNYGYTF. CDR3 bases: TGTGCCAGTAAAGGCGAAGGGGTCCTACCCAACTATGGCTACACCTTC.